A single sample is the source of the 26 T cell receptor beta chains below, sequenced in a study of cytomegalovirus exposure and HLA in healthy donors. Researchers ran the PCR with 60 Vbeta and 13 Jbeta primers. Method: immunoSEQ multiplex PCR; TCRdb's copy keeps in-frame clones and lacks some. The sample includes approximately 68,000 clones. The sample consisted of PBMCs. The receptors originated from a female donor in good health and CMV-seropositive.

In DNA, the CDR3 is TGTGCCAGCAGCTTAGTGCAGGGGGCTAACACTGAAGCTTTCTTT. Its translation: CASSLVQGANTEAFF. The V and J genes are TRBV7-2 and TRBJ1-1; TRBD1 matches at 8 bases. With V trimmed by 1 base and J by 2 bases, 3 bases remained unmatched. CDR1 SGHTA and CDR2 FQGNSA come from the germline V gene. This CDR3 comprises 15 residues.

The V and J genes are TRBV19 and TRBJ2-1, with 13 nucleotides matching TRBD2. The CDR3 extends over 16 amino acids. CDR1 and CDR2 from the germline V gene are LNHDA and SQIVND (reference sequence). Trimming removed 5 bases from V and 7 bases from J; junction bases left unmatched: 8. The CDR3 DNA is TGTGCCAGTAGTGCCCGGACTAGCGGGGGCCGGAATGAGCAGTTCTTC. Protein product: CASSARTSGGRNEQFF.

The chain combines TRBV29-1 with TRBJ2-2; tentatively, D is TRBD1 (6 bases). Germline V gene lookup returns CDR1 SQVTM and CDR2 ANQGSEA. V lost 4 bases and J 5 bases, leaving 11 bases between the germline ends. CDR3 length equals 13 residues. The CDR3 nucleotides read TGCAGCGTTGCTCGGACAGCTACCGGGGAGCTGTTTTTT. Amino acid sequence: CSVARTATGELFF.

The chain combines TRBV27 with TRBJ2-1; 12 positions agree with TRBD2. The length of the CDR3 is 15 residues. CDR1 is MNHEY, CDR2 SMNVEV, per germline (reference sequence). Losses at the gene ends were 5 bases for V and 7 bases for J; bases not matched to a gene: 6. The CDR3 DNA reads TGTGCCAGCAGTCCCACTAGCGGGGGGTTGAATGAGCAGTTCTTC. Protein product: CASSPTSGGLNEQFF.

The gene calls are TRBV5-1 and TRBJ2-1, with 10 positions matching TRBD2. The CDR3 is made up of 17 amino acids. Trimming removed 0 bases from V and 6 bases from J; junction bases left unmatched: 9. Germline V lookup: CDR1 SGHRS, CDR2 YFSETQ. The CDR3 loop is CASSLVASGSTVNEQFF. CDR3 bases: TGCGCCAGCAGCTTGGTGGCTAGCGGGAGTACCGTCAATGAGCAGTTCTTC.

The chain uses TRBV29-1 and TRBJ1-1, with 7 bases identical to TRBD1. Looked up from germline, CDR1 is SQVTM and CDR2 is ANQGSEA. The J segment lost 2 bases and the V segment lost 6 bases, leaving 12 bases of the junction unmatched. The CDR3 consists of 15 residues. The CDR3 loop reads CSVHSAEGANTEAFF. As DNA, the CDR3 is TGCAGCGTCCACTCCGCAGAGGGGGCAAACACTGAAGCTTTCTTT.

The J gene is TRBJ2-2, the V gene TRBV18, with D perhaps TRBD1 (6 bases). This CDR3 comprises 17 residues. The germline V gene has CDR1 KGHSH and CDR2 LQKENI. V lost 5 bases and J lost 2, with 18 bases in between. The CDR3 spells CASSNHALGQNTGELFF. The CDR3 DNA reads as TGTGCCAGCTCAAACCATGCACTGGGACAAAACACCGGGGAGCTGTTTTTT.

The chain recombines TRBV5-5 with TRBJ2-7, with D uncertain. V gave up 2 bases and J gave up 5 bases, with 2 bases separating them. CDR1 is SGHKS and CDR2 is YYEKEE in the germline V gene (reference sequence). This CDR3 region has 10 residues. In DNA form, the CDR3 reads TGTGCCAGCAGCTTCAACGAGCAGTACTTC. It translates to CASSFNEQYF.

V gene TRBV18 combines with J gene TRBJ2-3; 7 nucleotides agree with TRBD1. CDR1 is KGHSH and CDR2 is LQKENI in the germline V gene. Germline trimming cut 6 bases from V and 1 base from J; bases unmatched to any gene: 7. This CDR3 comprises 15 residues. The CDR3 reads CASSSTGKGTDTQYF. In DNA, the CDR3 is TGTGCCAGCTCGTCGACAGGGAAAGGCACAGATACGCAGTATTTT.

The V gene is TRBV7-2, the J gene TRBJ1-6; D not resolved. Trimming cost V 3 bases and J 10 bases, with 13 bases left between them. The CDR3 length is 14 residues. The germline V gene has CDR1 SGHTA and CDR2 FQGNSA. Here the CDR3 reads CASSFLNKESPLHF. The CDR3 DNA is TGTGCCAGCAGCTTCCTAAACAAGGAGTCACCCCTCCACTTT.

CDR3 sequence (DNA): TGTGCCAGCAGCTTGGAGCTGGGCCGCTCCTACAATGAGCAGTTCTTC. Translating it yields CASSLELGRSYNEQFF. The J gene is TRBJ2-1, the V gene TRBV5-4; no clear D gene. The V gene lost 0 bases and the J gene lost 0 bases, with 10 bases spanning the gap. CDR1 and CDR2 from the germline V gene are SGHNT and YYREEE (reference sequence). The CDR3 is 16 amino acids.

The V gene is TRBV6-1, the J gene TRBJ2-7; 7 bases are a match to TRBD2. Germline values: CDR1 MNHNS, CDR2 SASEGT. CDR3 size: 14 residues. V trimming: 4 bases; J trimming: 2 bases; junction bases outside the gene matches: 5. CDR3: CASSGASGAYEQYF. The CDR3 DNA reads as TGTGCCAGCAGTGGCGCTAGCGGCGCCTACGAGCAGTACTTC.

The V call is TRBV19, the J call TRBJ2-6, with D tentatively TRBD2 (6 bases). Germline V gives CDR1 LNHDA, CDR2 SQIVND (reference sequence). The CDR3 contains 20 residues. Trimming stripped 2 bases from V and 2 bases from J, with 22 bases between. The CDR3 here is CASSIRGSGRGSAGANVLTF. CDR3 bases: TGTGCCAGTAGTATACGGGGTAGCGGCCGGGGGTCGGCTGGGGCCAACGTCCTGACTTTC.

The chain couples TRBV18 to TRBJ1-1, with 9 bases lining up with TRBD1. This CDR3 comprises 15 residues. V lost 5 bases to trimming and J lost 0 bases; unmatched junction nucleotides: 4. The germline CDR1 and CDR2 sequences are KGHSH and LQKENI. This chain's CDR3 is CASSATGGMNTEAFF. CDR3 DNA sequence: TGTGCCAGCTCAGCGACAGGGGGTATGAACACTGAAGCTTTCTTT.

The genes are TRBV30 and TRBJ1-6, with a weak D call TRBD1 (6 bases). Germline V gene sequence: CDR1 GTSNPN, CDR2 SVGIG (reference sequence). The CDR3 is 14 residues long. V was pared by 5 bases and J by 3 bases, with 11 bases between. The CDR3 DNA reads TGTGCCTGGCGGACAGTTATCTATAATTCACCCCTCCACTTT. Its translation is CAWRTVIYNSPLHF.

The V gene is TRBV30, the J gene TRBJ1-1; D is undetermined. The CDR3 spans 12 residues. CDR1 and CDR2 (germline): GTSNPN, SVGIG (reference sequence). V was trimmed by 5 bases and J by 4 bases, leaving 11 bases between them. The CDR3: CAWWREGTEAFF. As DNA, the CDR3 is TGTGCCTGGTGGCGGGAGGGCACTGAAGCTTTCTTT.

The rearrangement uses TRBV5-1 and TRBJ2-1; 10 bases fit TRBD2. Per the germline V gene, CDR1 is SGHRS and CDR2 is YFSETQ. CDR3 length equals 15 residues. V dropped 4 bases and J dropped 9; count of bases not matched to a gene: 10. The CDR3 DNA is TGCGCCAGCAGCATAAAAGCGGGGGGGCTTGGTGAGCAGTTCTTC. This sequence encodes CASSIKAGGLGEQFF.

V is TRBV6-1 and J is TRBJ1-2; D remains ambiguous. Trimming stripped 9 bases from V and 4 bases from J, with 9 bases between. Germline V gene sequence: CDR1 MNHNS, CDR2 SASEGT. This CDR3 contains 11 residues. The CDR3 sequence: CASRYLYGYTF. In DNA form, the CDR3 reads TGTGCCAGTCGTTATCTCTATGGCTACACCTTC.

CDR3 DNA: TGTGCCTGGTCACTTACGGGACAGCTATACAATGAGCAGTTCTTC. It specifies CAWSLTGQLYNEQFF. This sequence joins TRBV30 and TRBJ2-1; 7 bases fit TRBD1. CDR1 and CDR2 (germline): GTSNPN, SVGIG (reference sequence). J lost 4 bases, V lost 5 bases, and 11 bases had no gene match. The CDR3 covers 15 residues.

The V gene is TRBV5-1, the J gene TRBJ2-7; 9 positions agree with TRBD2. The CDR3 is made up of 13 amino acids. The V gene's germline CDR1 is SGHRS and CDR2 YFSETQ. Losses at the gene ends were 5 bases for V and 6 bases for J; bases not matched to a gene: 6. Here the CDR3 reads CASSQNSGSEQYF. The CDR3 region has the DNA TGCGCCAGCAGTCAGAATAGCGGGAGCGAGCAGTACTTC.

The chain uses TRBV9 and TRBJ2-3; 8 nucleotides line up with TRBD2. The J segment lost 4 bases and the V segment lost 4 bases, leaving 2 bases of the junction unmatched. CDR1 is SGDLS, CDR2 YYNGEE, per germline. The CDR3 runs 13 residues. CDR3 bases: TGTGCCAGCAGCCCGGGAGGGTCAGATACGCAGTATTTT. This sequence encodes CASSPGGSDTQYF.

Of note for this clone: One end of the junction is discordant with germline, which a read error may explain. V is TRBV6-5 and J is TRBJ1-2; 9 bases match TRBD1. Germline V CDR1 and CDR2: MNHEY, SVGAGI. This CDR3 is built from 15 residues. As DNA, the CDR3 is TGTGCCAGCAGTTACTCCGGGGGGGACAGGGCGTATCTGGCCTTC. This sequence encodes CASSYSGGDRAYLAF.

The V call is TRBV27, the J call TRBJ1-1; 8 bases are shared with TRBD1. V lost 6 bases, J lost 4 bases, and 4 bases stayed unmatched. The CDR3 spans 13 residues. The germline gives CDR1 MNHEY, CDR2 SMNVEV (reference sequence). CDR3 amino acids: CASRGTGGTEAFF. Written as DNA, the CDR3 is TGTGCCAGCAGGGGAACAGGGGGCACTGAAGCTTTCTTT.

The rearrangement uses TRBV18 and TRBJ2-7; the D is unclear. The CDR3 covers 11 residues. Trimming removed 2 bases at V and 6 bases at J, with 5 bases between. In germline, CDR1 is KGHSH, CDR2 LQKENI. CDR3 amino acids: CASSPGLEQYF. The CDR3, as DNA: TGTGCCAGCTCACCAGGGCTCGAGCAGTACTTC. Based on the CDR3 plus reference TRBV18 and TRBJ2-7, the full variable domain is NAGVMQNPRHLVRRRGQEARLRCSPMKGHSHVYWYRQLPEEGLKFMVYLQKENIIDESGMPKERFSAEFPKEGPSILRIQQVVRGDSAAYFCASSPGLEQYFGPGTRLTVT.

This chain connects TRBV27 to TRBJ1-2; D is ambiguous. Germline CDR1 and CDR2: MNHEY and SMNVEV (reference sequence). V lost 6 bases, J lost 2 bases, and 7 bases lay in between. The CDR3 loop spans 12 amino acids. The CDR3, as DNA: TGTGCCAGCAGCGACGGGAACTATGGCTACACCTTC. Its translation: CASSDGNYGYTF.

The DNA of the CDR3 is TGTGCCAGCTCGCCGACACGGGCCGGGGGCACTGAAGCTTTCTTT. Protein product: CASSPTRAGGTEAFF. The J gene is TRBJ1-1, the V gene TRBV18, with D perhaps TRBD1 (5 bases). Trimming removed 6 bases at V and 4 bases at J, with 18 bases between. The CDR3 sequence is 15 residues long. CDR1 is KGHSH and CDR2 is LQKENI in the germline V gene.